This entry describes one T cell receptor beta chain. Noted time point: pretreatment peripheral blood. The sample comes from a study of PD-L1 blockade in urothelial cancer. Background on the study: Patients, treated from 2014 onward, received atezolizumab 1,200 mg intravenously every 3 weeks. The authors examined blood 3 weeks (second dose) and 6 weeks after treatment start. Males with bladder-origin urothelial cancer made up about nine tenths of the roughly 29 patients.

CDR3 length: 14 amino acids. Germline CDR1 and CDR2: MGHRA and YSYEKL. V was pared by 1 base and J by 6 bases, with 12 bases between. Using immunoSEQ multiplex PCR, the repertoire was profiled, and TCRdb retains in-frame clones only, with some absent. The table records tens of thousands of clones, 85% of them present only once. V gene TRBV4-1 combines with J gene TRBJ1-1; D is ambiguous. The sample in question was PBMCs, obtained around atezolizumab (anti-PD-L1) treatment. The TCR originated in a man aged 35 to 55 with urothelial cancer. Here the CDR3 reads CASSQGRKEAEAFF. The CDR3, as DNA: TGCGCCAGCAGCCAAGGTAGAAAGGAGGCTGAAGCTTTCTTT.